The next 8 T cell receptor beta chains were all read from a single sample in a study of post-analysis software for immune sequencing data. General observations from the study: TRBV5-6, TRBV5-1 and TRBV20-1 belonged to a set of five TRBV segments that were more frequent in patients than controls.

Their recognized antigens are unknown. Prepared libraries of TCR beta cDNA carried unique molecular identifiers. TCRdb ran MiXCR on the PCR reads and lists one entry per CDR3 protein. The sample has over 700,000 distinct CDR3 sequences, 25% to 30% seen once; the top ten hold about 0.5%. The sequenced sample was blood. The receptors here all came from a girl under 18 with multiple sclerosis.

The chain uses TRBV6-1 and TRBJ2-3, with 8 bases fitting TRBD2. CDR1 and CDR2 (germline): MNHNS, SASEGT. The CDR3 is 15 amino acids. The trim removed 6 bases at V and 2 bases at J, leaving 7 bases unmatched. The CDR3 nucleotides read TGTGCCAGCAGCCTGACTAGCGTCTCCACAGATACGCAGTATTTT. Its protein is CASSLTSVSTDTQYF.

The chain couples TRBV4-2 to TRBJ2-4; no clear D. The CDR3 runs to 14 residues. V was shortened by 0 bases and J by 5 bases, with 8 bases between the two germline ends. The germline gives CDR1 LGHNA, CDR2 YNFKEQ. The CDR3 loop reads CASSQDSGENIQYF. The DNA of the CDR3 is TGTGCCAGCAGCCAAGATTCAGGAGAAAACATTCAGTACTTC.

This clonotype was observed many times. In DNA form, the CDR3 reads TGTGCCAGCAGCCAGGGGGCTGGGGCCAACGTCCTGACTTTC. This gives the protein CASSQGAGANVLTF. This rearrangement joins TRBV7-2 to TRBJ2-6, with TRBD1 matching 7 bases. The ends lost 5 bases at V and 2 bases at J; junction bases unmatched: 0. Germline assignment: CDR1 SGHTA and CDR2 FQGNSA. This CDR3 spans 14 amino acids.

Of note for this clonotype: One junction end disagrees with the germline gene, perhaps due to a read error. CDR3 bases: TGTGCCAGCAGCTTAGGCTCGGCGGGAGGAAACAATGAACAGTTCTTC. Translating it yields CASSLGSAGGNNEQFF. The genes are TRBV7-2 and TRBJ2-1; TRBD2 matches at 8 bases. The germline CDR1 and CDR2 sequences are SGHTA and FQGNSA. The CDR3 loop spans 16 amino acids.

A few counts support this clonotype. CDR3 in DNA: TGTGCCAGCAGCACCAGGACTAGCGGGAGCTCCTACGAGCAGTACTTC. It is translated as CASSTRTSGSSYEQYF. The chain has TRBV7-9 and TRBJ2-7; the match to TRBD2 covers 13 bases. Germline CDR1 is SEHNR and CDR2 is FQNEAQ (reference sequence). The CDR3 totals 16 residues. The V gene end was trimmed by 5 bases and the J gene end by 0 bases; junction bases not matched to a gene: 4.

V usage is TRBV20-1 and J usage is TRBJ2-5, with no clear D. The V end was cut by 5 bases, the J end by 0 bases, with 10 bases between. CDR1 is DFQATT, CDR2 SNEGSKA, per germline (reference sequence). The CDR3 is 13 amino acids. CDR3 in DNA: TGCAGTGCTCAGGTCCCGTACCAAGAGACCCAGTACTTC. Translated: CSAQVPYQETQYF.

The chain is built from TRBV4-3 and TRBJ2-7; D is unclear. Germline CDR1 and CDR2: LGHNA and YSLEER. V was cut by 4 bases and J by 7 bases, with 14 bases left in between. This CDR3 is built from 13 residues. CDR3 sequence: CASSLTVAGEQYF. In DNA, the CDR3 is TGCGCCAGCAGCCTCACCGTAGCAGGTGAGCAGTACTTC.

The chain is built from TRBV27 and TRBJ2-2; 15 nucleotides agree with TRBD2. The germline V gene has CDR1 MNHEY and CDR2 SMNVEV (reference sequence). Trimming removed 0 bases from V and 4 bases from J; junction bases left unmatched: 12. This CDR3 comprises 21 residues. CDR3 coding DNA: TGTGCCAGCAGTTTATCCCCCCTGGGACTAGCGGGAGGAAGACGCACCGGGGAGCTGTTTTTT. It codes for CASSLSPLGLAGGRRTGELFF.